The 20 T cell receptor beta chains listed next were all sequenced from one sample in a study of blood T cell repertoires in COVID-19. Assay used: immunoSEQ multiplex PCR; TCRdb lists only in-frame clones, some missing. The sample lists around 260,000 clones, about 85% occurring once. The material sequenced was peripheral blood. The receptor set was obtained from a human donor with COVID-19, enrolled during active disease. The donor label of this sample is uncertain.

The rearrangement joins TRBV10-2 to TRBJ2-7; tentative D call: TRBD2 (6 bases). Per the germline V gene, CDR1 is WSHSY and CDR2 is SAAADI. The CDR3 loop spans 15 amino acids. V was clipped by 6 bases and J by 3 bases, with 18 bases between them. CDR3 sequence (DNA): TGCGCCAGCAGCGGGGCGGGGCGGGCAATCTACGAGCAGTACTTC. Its protein product is CASSGAGRAIYEQYF.

The chain employs TRBV12-3 or TRBV12-4 and TRBJ1-1, with D perhaps matching TRBD1 (5 bases). The V and J ends lost 6 bases and 3 bases respectively, with 11 bases between them. The CDR3 covers 13 residues. DNA of the CDR3: TGTGCCAGCAGCCTGGGACTGGACACTGAAGCTTTCTTT. It translates to CASSLGLDTEAFF.

The V gene is TRBV3-1 (or the pseudogene TRBV3-2), the J gene TRBJ2-2, with D perhaps matching TRBD2 (6 bases). CDR3 length: 16 residues. Germline V gene sequence: CDR1 LGHDT, CDR2 YNNKEL (reference sequence). V lost 1 base to trimming and J lost 4 bases, with 13 bases between them. CDR3 protein: CASSQGLNGGTGELFF. CDR3 DNA sequence: TGTGCCAGCAGCCAAGGTCTTAACGGGGGCACCGGGGAGCTGTTTTTT.

J is TRBJ2-7 and V is TRBV28; TRBD2 agrees at 13 bases. V gave up 5 bases and J gave up 4 bases; unmatched junction bases: 14. The germline V gene encodes CDR1 MDHEN and CDR2 SYDVKM. This CDR3 region has 18 residues. CDR3 nucleotide sequence: TGTGCCAGCAGTCTTAACCTTGCCGGGACTAGCGGGGATTACGAGCAGTACTTC. Protein: CASSLNLAGTSGDYEQYF.

This rearrangement joins TRBV27 to TRBJ1-4; D might be TRBD1 (5 bases). V lost 6 bases to trimming and J lost 10 bases, with 15 bases between them. The CDR3 extends over 13 amino acids. In germline, CDR1 is MNHEY, CDR2 SMNVEV (reference sequence). The CDR3 loop reads CASSPLGEVKLFF. DNA of the CDR3: TGTGCCAGCAGCCCCCTGGGGGAGGTAAAACTGTTTTTT.

The CDR3 nucleotides read TGCGCCAGCAAACTAGCGGGAATGGATACGCAGTATTTT. It codes for CASKLAGMDTQYF. V usage is TRBV5-1 and J usage is TRBJ2-3; 10 nucleotides agree with TRBD2. V lost 6 bases and J lost 6; bases outside the gene matches: 4. Germline V gene data show CDR1 as SGHRS and CDR2 as YFSETQ. This CDR3 is 13 amino acids long.

The gene calls are TRBV29-1 and TRBJ1-2; 7 nucleotides agree with TRBD1. The CDR3 runs to 13 residues. With 1 base clipped from V and 4 bases from J, the junction kept 3 bases outside the gene matches. Per the germline V gene, CDR1 is SQVTM and CDR2 is ANQGSEA. The CDR3 reads CSVEGQGIYGYTF. The CDR3 bases are TGCAGCGTTGAAGGACAGGGCATCTATGGCTACACCTTC.

V usage is TRBV6-5 and J usage is TRBJ2-6, with 8 nucleotides matching TRBD2. CDR1 MNHEY and CDR2 SVGAGI come from the germline V gene. V shed 6 bases and J 13 bases; nucleotides not matched to a gene: 11. The CDR3 spans 14 residues. This chain's CDR3 is CASRTTGGAVVLTF. In DNA, the CDR3 is TGTGCCAGCAGGACGACGGGGGGGGCCGTAGTCCTGACTTTC.

This chain connects TRBV5-6 to TRBJ1-1; D is uncertain. V was pared by 4 bases and J by 3 bases, with 22 bases between. Germline CDR1 reads SGHDT; CDR2 reads YYEEEE. The CDR3 consists of 17 residues. CDR3 sequence: CASSGLTGGLAYTEAFF. The CDR3, as DNA: TGTGCCAGCAGCGGTTTAACGGGCGGGTTAGCGTACACTGAAGCTTTCTTT.

The genes are TRBV29-1 and TRBJ1-1; 7 nucleotides align to TRBD1. J was trimmed by 5 bases and V by 6 bases; bases with no gene match: 9. The CDR3 loop spans 13 amino acids. CDR1 is SQVTM, CDR2 ANQGSEA, per germline. The CDR3 region is CSVAQGGGTEAFF. For the CDR3, the DNA is TGCAGCGTGGCCCAGGGGGGCGGGACTGAAGCTTTCTTT.

The chain employs TRBV18 and TRBJ1-3; the D is unclear. From germline, CDR1 is KGHSH and CDR2 LQKENI. V was clipped by 6 bases and J by 2 bases, with 23 bases between them. The CDR3 consists of 18 residues. The CDR3 protein is CASSTLTFSSGTGNTIYF. As DNA, the CDR3 is TGTGCCAGCTCCACCCTAACATTTTCTTCGGGTACTGGAAACACCATATATTTT.

This chain joins TRBV27 and TRBJ1-6; tentative D call: TRBD1 (5 bases). The CDR3 contains 16 residues. Germline assignment: CDR1 MNHEY and CDR2 SMNVEV (reference sequence). V was trimmed by 7 bases and J by 10 bases, leaving 23 bases between them. CDR3 nucleotide sequence: TGTGCCAGCACCCAGCGGGAGGGGCCCCCTCCGTCACCCCTCCACTTT. This codes for CASTQREGPPPSPLHF.

The V gene is TRBV5-4, the J gene TRBJ2-7; TRBD2 matches at 12 bases. Per germline, CDR1 SGHNT and CDR2 YYREEE (reference sequence). This CDR3 has 16 residues. J was trimmed by 3 bases and V by 5 bases; bases with no gene match: 9. The DNA of the CDR3 is TGTGCCAGCAGGAGGGGACTAGCGGGCTCGAACTACGAGCAGTACTTC. Its translation is CASRRGLAGSNYEQYF.

This chain joins TRBV18 and TRBJ2-7, with 10 nucleotides matching TRBD1. This CDR3 is built from 15 residues. With 4 bases clipped from V and 3 bases from J, the junction kept 6 bases outside the gene matches. Germline V lookup: CDR1 KGHSH, CDR2 LQKENI. CDR3 sequence: CASSQAGQGNYEQYF. CDR3 in DNA: TGTGCCAGCTCACAAGCGGGACAGGGGAACTACGAGCAGTACTTC.

The rearrangement links TRBV9 to TRBJ1-4, with D tentatively TRBD1 (5 bases). Germline V lookup: CDR1 SGDLS, CDR2 YYNGEE. Between the trimmed V and J ends, which lost 0 bases and 0 bases, there was a span of 15 bases. This CDR3 has 18 amino acids. CDR3 sequence reads: CASSVDVGGSATNEKLFF. The CDR3 nucleotides are TGTGCCAGCAGCGTAGACGTGGGGGGGAGTGCAACTAATGAAAAACTGTTTTTT.

The chain employs TRBV19 and TRBJ2-1, with D maybe TRBD1 (5 bases). V lost 5 bases and J 0 bases, leaving 8 bases between the germline ends. The germline CDR1 and CDR2 sequences are LNHDA and SQIVND (reference sequence). The CDR3 sequence is 14 residues long. The CDR3 region is CASSYQGSYNEQFF. In DNA, the CDR3 is TGTGCCAGTAGTTACCAGGGCTCCTACAATGAGCAGTTCTTC. The full variable domain, rest sourced from reference TRBV19 and TRBJ2-1, is DGGITQSPKYLFRKEGQNVTLSCEQNLNHDAMYWYRQDPGQGLRLIYYSQIVNDFQKGDIAEGYSVSREKKESFPLTVTSAQKNPTAFYLCASSYQGSYNEQFFGPGTRLTVL.

This clone showed up just once. The V and J genes are TRBV5-6 and TRBJ2-2; 7 nucleotides align to TRBD1. Germline CDR1 and CDR2: SGHDT and YYEEEE. With V trimmed by 3 bases and J by 5 bases, 10 bases remained unmatched. This CDR3 has 16 amino acids. CDR3 in DNA: TGTGCCAGCAGCTCCGGGACAGCCTCCGTAACCGGGGAGCTGTTTTTT. Its protein is CASSSGTASVTGELFF.

The chain uses TRBV7-2 and TRBJ2-3; D not certain. From germline, CDR1 is SGHTA and CDR2 FQGNSA. The CDR3 runs 12 residues. V was cut by 3 bases and J by 7 bases, with 8 bases left in between. Here the CDR3 reads CASSFSEYTQYF. The DNA of the CDR3 is TGTGCCAGCAGCTTTTCAGAATATACGCAGTATTTT.

The chain employs TRBV28 and TRBJ1-5; TRBD1 aligns across 7 bases. J was trimmed by 1 base and V by 6 bases; bases with no gene match: 6. CDR1 MDHEN and CDR2 SYDVKM come from the germline V gene. This CDR3 region has 15 residues. CDR3 region: CASSRGQVSNQPQHF. The CDR3 DNA follows: TGTGCCAGCAGCCGAGGACAGGTGAGCAATCAGCCCCAGCATTTT.

The chain links TRBV5-4 to TRBJ2-1, with D perhaps matching TRBD1 (5 bases). V lost 0 bases and J 12 bases, leaving 10 bases between the germline ends. The CDR3 runs 12 residues. Per germline, CDR1 SGHNT and CDR2 YYREEE (reference sequence). CDR3 amino acids: CASSLARERQFF. The CDR3 nucleotides are TGTGCCAGCAGCTTGGCCAGGGAAAGGCAGTTCTTC.